This T cell receptor (beta chain) was sequenced in a study of T-cell reconstitution after alpha-beta-depleted transplantation in children. Unique molecular identifiers were incorporated into the prepared TCRbeta library. TCRdb re-analysed the PCR reads in MiXCR, keeping a single row per CDR3 protein. The sample lists about 610,000 distinct CDR3 sequences; approximately 10% were seen once. This clonotype was observed a handful of times. V was shortened by 6 bases and J by 6 bases, with 15 bases between the two germline ends. CDR1 and CDR2 from the germline V gene are DFQATT and SNEGSKA (reference sequence). The CDR3 loop spans 13 amino acids.

This sequence joins TRBV20-1 and TRBJ2-1, with a weak D call TRBD2 (5 bases). Sequenced material: PBMCs from the stem cell graft donor, taken from the stem cell graft. The clonotype was recovered from a human donor who donated a stem cell graft to a child with acute myeloid leukemia. CDR3 residues: CSAPRPGINEQFF. Written as DNA, the CDR3 is TGCAGTGCACCTCGGCCGGGGATCAATGAGCAGTTCTTC.